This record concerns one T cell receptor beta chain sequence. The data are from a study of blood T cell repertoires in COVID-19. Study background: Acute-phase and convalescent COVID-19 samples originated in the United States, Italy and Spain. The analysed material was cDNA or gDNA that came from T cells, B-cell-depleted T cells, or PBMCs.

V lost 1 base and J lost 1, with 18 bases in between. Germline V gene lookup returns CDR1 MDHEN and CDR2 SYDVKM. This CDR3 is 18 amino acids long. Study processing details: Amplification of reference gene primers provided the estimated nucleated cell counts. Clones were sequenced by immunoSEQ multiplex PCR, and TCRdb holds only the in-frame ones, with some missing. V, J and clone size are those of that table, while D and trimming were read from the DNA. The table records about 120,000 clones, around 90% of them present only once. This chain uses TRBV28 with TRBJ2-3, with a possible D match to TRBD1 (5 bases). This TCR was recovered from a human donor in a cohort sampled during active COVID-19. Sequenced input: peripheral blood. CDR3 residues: CASSLFSTGRVGTDTQYF. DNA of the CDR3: TGTGCCAGCAGTTTATTTAGCACAGGCCGCGTCGGCACAGATACGCAGTATTTT.